The 9 T cell receptor beta chains below all came from one sample that was sequenced in a study of T cell repertoires in cytomegalovirus infection. TCRdb re-derived calls from the reads in MiXCR, one entry per CDR3 protein. The table records approximately 500,000 distinct CDR3 sequences, around 27% of them present only once. Input material: PBMCs. The receptor set was obtained from a human donor in good health (CMV status not recorded). Some clones in this sample may be carry-over from other donors' samples.

This clonotype showed up many times. The chain couples TRBV7-2 to TRBJ2-5; D is possibly TRBD2 (6 bases). V was pared by 3 bases and J by 3 bases, with 11 bases between. This CDR3 contains 14 residues. Germline-derived CDR1 and CDR2 are SGHTA and FQGNSA. CDR3 sequence: CASSLNSGKETQYF. The CDR3 DNA follows: TGTGCCAGCAGCTTGAATAGCGGAAAAGAGACCCAGTACTTC.

This clonotype was detected only a few times. This chain joins TRBV5-5 and TRBJ2-7, with 8 bases fitting TRBD1. Trimming at V came to 4 bases and at J to 5 bases, leaving 2 bases not matched to a gene. Looked up from germline, CDR1 is SGHKS and CDR2 is YYEKEE (reference sequence). This CDR3 is 12 amino acids long. Here the CDR3 DNA reads TGTGCCAGCAGCCTGGACAGGGACGAGCAGTACTTC. It is translated as CASSLDRDEQYF.

This clonotype was counted only a few times. The rearrangement links TRBV4-2 to TRBJ2-3, with TRBD2 as a possible D gene (6 bases). CDR1 is LGHNA and CDR2 is YNFKEQ in the germline V gene. The CDR3 totals 14 residues. The ends were cut back, 0 bases at V and 2 bases at J, with 6 bases in the middle. This CDR3 is CASSQERDTDTQYF. Here the CDR3 DNA reads TGTGCCAGCAGCCAAGAGCGGGACACAGATACGCAGTATTTT.

This clonotype was seen repeatedly, ten times or more. The V call is TRBV7-2, the J call TRBJ2-7; 7 bases match TRBD2. Unmatched junction bases numbered 4, after V lost 3 bases and J lost 2 bases. Per the germline V gene, CDR1 is SGHTA and CDR2 is FQGNSA. This CDR3 spans 14 amino acids. The CDR3 DNA sequence: TGTGCCAGCAGCTTCCTAGCGGAAACCTACGAGCAGTACTTC. Translation gives CASSFLAETYEQYF.

Here the CDR3 DNA reads TGTGCCAGCAGACTCGGCAGGGGGCTTTACGAGCAGTACGTC. Translating gives CASRLGRGLYEQYV. The V and J genes are TRBV5-6 and TRBJ2-7, with 8 bases aligning to TRBD1. Germline CDR1 and CDR2: SGHDT and YYEEEE. Unmatched junction bases numbered 8, after V lost 5 bases and J lost 4 bases. The length of the CDR3 is 14 residues.

The chain combines TRBV5-1 with TRBJ2-3, with D possibly TRBD1 on 5 matching bases. V was cut by 0 bases and J by 0 bases, with 20 bases left in between. Germline CDR1 SGHRS, CDR2 YFSETQ. CDR3 length equals 19 residues. This CDR3 is CASSLVGALRAGSTDTQYF. CDR3 sequence (DNA): TGCGCCAGCAGCTTGGTTGGGGCCCTCCGGGCAGGGAGCACAGATACGCAGTATTTT.

Turning to this clonotype: This clone may be a read error of a much larger clone one base away. The chain uses TRBV7-2 and TRBJ2-3; no clear D gene. This CDR3 has 13 amino acids. Germline V gives CDR1 SGHTA, CDR2 FQGNSA. The CDR3 loop is CASSLIETDTQCF. CDR3 bases: TGTGCCAGCAGCTTGATAGAAACAGATACGCAGTGTTTT.

Only a few counts were recorded for this clonotype. V is TRBV12-3 or TRBV12-4 and J is TRBJ2-3, with 7 bases matching TRBD1. Trimming took 6 bases from V and 5 from J; bases not matched to a gene: 8. The length of the CDR3 is 14 residues. This CDR3 reads CASRHTGDKDTQYF. Here the CDR3 DNA reads TGTGCCAGCAGGCATACAGGGGATAAAGATACGCAGTATTTT.

The sample holds one count of this clonotype. A clone one base away is much larger, so this may be a read error. CDR3 loop: CASSQHNYGYTF. CDR3 bases: TGTGCCAGCAGCCAACACAACTATGGCTACACCTTC. J is TRBJ1-2 and V is TRBV14; D is ambiguous. Germline CDR1 is SGHDN and CDR2 is FVKESK. CDR3 length equals 12 residues. Trimming shortened V by 2 bases and J by 2 bases, and 3 bases separated the two germline ends. The full variable domain, in which reference TRBV14 and TRBJ1-2 provide the parts outside the CDR3, is EAGVTQFPSHSVIEKGQTVTLRCDPISGHDNLYWYRRVMGKEIKFLLHFVKESKQDESGMPNNRFLAERTGGTYSTLKVQPAELEDSGVYFCASSQHNYGYTFGSGTRLTVV.